Each of the 28 T cell receptor beta chains below was sequenced from the same sample in a study of cytomegalovirus exposure and HLA in healthy donors. In the PCR, 60 Vbeta and 13 Jbeta primers were used. Only in-frame clones appear in the TCRdb table, and some are missing; sequencing was by immunoSEQ multiplex PCR. Among about 160,000 clones listed, around 77% were seen once. Sequencing was done on a sample of PBMCs. The receptors were gathered from a man aged 60-69 years in good health and CMV-seronegative.

The rearrangement uses TRBV19 and TRBJ2-1; a weak D match, TRBD2 (6 bases). V lost 6 bases, J lost 9 bases, and 12 bases lay in between. CDR1 is LNHDA and CDR2 is SQIVND in the germline V gene (reference sequence). The CDR3 loop spans 12 amino acids. The CDR3 protein is CASSPGVSEQFF. The CDR3 region has the DNA TGTGCCAGTAGCCCGGGAGTGAGTGAGCAGTTCTTC.

V is TRBV6-1 and J is TRBJ1-6; D is unclear. The CDR3 covers 14 residues. Deletions cut 3 bases from V and 0 bases from J, with 3 bases between. Germline CDR1 is MNHNS and CDR2 is SASEGT. The CDR3 DNA is TGTGCCAGCAGTGACAGCTCCTATAATTCACCCCTCCACTTT. This sequence encodes CASSDSSYNSPLHF.

This clone was seen only once. The chain recombines TRBV6-1 with TRBJ2-7; 13 bases align to TRBD2. This CDR3 has 14 amino acids. V was clipped by 6 bases and J by 4 bases; unmatched bases: 3. Per germline, CDR1 MNHNS and CDR2 SASEGT. Here the CDR3 DNA reads TGTGCCAGCAGCCGGACTAGCGGGAGTTACGAGCAGTACTTC. It is translated as CASSRTSGSYEQYF.

V is TRBV21-1 and J is TRBJ2-5; the table's TRBD1 call for D was not verified on the DNA. TRBV21-1 is reported as a pseudogene. The CDR3 loop spans 16 amino acids. The CDR3 nucleotides are TGTGCCAGCAGCAAAGCCGGGACAGACGATCAAGAGACCCAGTACTTC. Translation: CASSKAGTDDQETQYF.

This clone was detected once. The V call is TRBV6-5, the J call TRBJ1-5; 7 bases align to TRBD1. Germline V gives CDR1 MNHEY, CDR2 SVGAGI. The CDR3 runs to 15 residues. The trim removed 6 bases at V and 3 bases at J, leaving 8 bases unmatched. CDR3 DNA sequence: TGTGCCAGCAGAGTCACAGGGGATCCCAATCAGCCCCAGCATTTT. Its translation: CASRVTGDPNQPQHF.

The chain recombines TRBV18 with TRBJ1-1, with a weak D call TRBD1 (5 bases). With 0 bases removed from V and 6 bases from J, the gap between germline ends came to 14 bases. The CDR3 runs 15 residues. From germline, CDR1 is KGHSH and CDR2 LQKENI. DNA for the CDR3: TGTGCCAGCTCACCACCGAGACAGACCGACGCTGAAGCTTTCTTT. This gives the protein CASSPPRQTDAEAFF.

V usage is TRBV6-1 and J usage is TRBJ1-2, with TRBD1 as a possible D gene (6 bases). Germline CDR1 MNHNS, CDR2 SASEGT. This CDR3 has 13 amino acids. V lost 3 bases to trimming and J lost 4 bases, with 9 bases between them. The CDR3 DNA reads TGTGCCAGCAGTGACAGGGGTAGCTATGGCTACACCTTC. It translates to CASSDRGSYGYTF.

V is TRBV28 and J is TRBJ2-7; 7 bases match TRBD1. The trim removed 3 bases at V and 1 base at J, leaving 3 bases unmatched. Looked up from germline, CDR1 is MDHEN and CDR2 is SYDVKM. The CDR3 sequence is 14 residues long. The CDR3 loop reads CASSFPGQSYEQYF. In DNA form, the CDR3 reads TGTGCCAGCAGTTTCCCGGGACAGTCCTACGAGCAGTACTTC.

The chain carries TRBV19 and TRBJ2-5, with D maybe TRBD2 (5 bases). Per germline, CDR1 LNHDA and CDR2 SQIVND (reference sequence). The CDR3 covers 16 residues. The ends were cut back, 5 bases at V and 3 bases at J, with 19 bases in the middle. In nucleotides, the CDR3 is TGTGCCAGTAGTTCCCCGTGGAGAGCGGAGAAAGAGACCCAGTACTTC. Translation gives CASSSPWRAEKETQYF.

This chain uses TRBV7-6 with TRBJ2-1; TRBD1 matches 12 bases. V dropped 4 bases and J dropped 9; count of bases not matched to a gene: 7. The germline V gene has CDR1 SGHVS and CDR2 FNYEAQ. CDR3 length equals 15 residues. CDR3 sequence reads: CASSSPGQGASEQFF. The CDR3 DNA is TGTGCCAGCAGCTCACCGGGACAGGGGGCGAGTGAGCAGTTCTTC.

The chain is built from TRBV28 and TRBJ1-2; D is unresolved. This CDR3 comprises 16 residues. CDR1 is MDHEN and CDR2 is SYDVKM in the germline V gene. V lost 5 bases and J 4 bases, leaving 20 bases between the germline ends. In nucleotides, the CDR3 is TGTGCCAGCAGTATACTGATGAGGGCCCGACGCTATGGCTACACCTTC. Its protein product is CASSILMRARRYGYTF.

This clone showed up just a few times. The sample holds other DNA sequences that translate to the same CDR3. CDR3 loop: CSVGGGATNEKLFF. The CDR3 bases are TGCAGCGTTGGAGGAGGGGCAACTAATGAAAAACTGTTTTTT. V usage is TRBV29-1 and J usage is TRBJ1-4, with a weak D call TRBD1 (5 bases). The CDR3 totals 14 residues. CDR1 is SQVTM, CDR2 ANQGSEA, per germline. Trimming left V 4 bases short and J 0 bases short, with 9 bases between.

The chain links TRBV9 to TRBJ2-3; 7 bases line up with TRBD1. V lost 0 bases to trimming and J lost 4 bases; unmatched junction nucleotides: 5. Germline V gives CDR1 SGDLS, CDR2 YYNGEE. The CDR3 has 15 amino acids. The CDR3 coding sequence is TGTGCCAGCAGCGTAGGGACAGGAGGTTCAGATACGCAGTATTTT. Translating gives CASSVGTGGSDTQYF.

The V call is TRBV29-1, the J call TRBJ1-1; weak D call: TRBD1 (6 bases). Trimming took off 5 bases at V and 5 bases at J, with 15 bases between the two ends. The CDR3 is 13 residues long. CDR1 SQVTM and CDR2 ANQGSEA come from the germline V gene. The CDR3 spells CSVLLSGVTEAFF. The CDR3 region has the DNA TGCAGCGTTCTCCTTTCAGGGGTAACTGAAGCTTTCTTT.

J is TRBJ2-3 and V is TRBV7-9; 9 nucleotides match TRBD2. Germline values: CDR1 SEHNR, CDR2 FQNEAQ (reference sequence). With 5 bases clipped from V and 2 bases from J, the junction kept 8 bases outside the gene matches. The CDR3 totals 16 residues. The CDR3 sequence: CASSERTSAFTDTQYF. As DNA, the CDR3 is TGTGCCAGCAGCGAACGGACTAGCGCATTCACAGATACGCAGTATTTT. Based on the CDR3 plus reference TRBV7-9 and TRBJ2-3, the full variable domain is DTGVSQNPRHKITKRGQNVTFRCDPISEHNRLYWYRQTLGQGPEFLTYFQNEAQLEKSRLLSDRFSAERPKGSFSTLEIQRTEQGDSAMYLCASSERTSAFTDTQYFGPGTRLTVL.

The chain has TRBV6-5 and TRBJ2-5; 7 nucleotides agree with TRBD1. J was trimmed by 5 bases and V by 6 bases; bases with no gene match: 12. CDR1 and CDR2 from the germline V gene are MNHEY and SVGAGI. There are 15 residues in the CDR3. The CDR3 coding sequence is TGTGCCAGCAGATTGGGACAGTGGTTAGGGGAGACCCAGTACTTC. The encoded protein is CASRLGQWLGETQYF.

Details on this clone: Its ends do not fully match the called genes, so a read error is possible. The chain recombines TRBV6-6 with TRBJ2-7, with D unclear. Germline V gene data show CDR1 as MNHNY and CDR2 as SVGAGI (reference sequence). The length of the CDR3 is 11 residues. The CDR3 DNA sequence: TGTGCTAGCAGTTTGTCAGGCGAGCAGTACTTC. The encoded protein is CASSLSGEQYF.

V usage is TRBV5-4 and J usage is TRBJ2-2; D is ambiguous. Deletions cut 0 bases from V and 0 bases from J, with 12 bases between. The CDR3 has 17 amino acids. Per the germline V gene, CDR1 is SGHNT and CDR2 is YYREEE (reference sequence). CDR3 coding DNA: TGTGCCAGCAGCTTGGATGGGCGACGAACGAACACCGGGGAGCTGTTTTTT. Protein product: CASSLDGRRTNTGELFF.

The chain uses TRBV5-1 and TRBJ2-7, with D perhaps matching TRBD2 (5 bases). CDR3 length equals 14 residues. V was clipped by 2 bases and J by 2 bases, with 11 bases between them. The V gene's germline CDR1 is SGHRS and CDR2 YFSETQ. The CDR3 spells CASSFTPGTYEQYF. The CDR3 nucleotides are TGCGCCAGCAGCTTTACTCCGGGGACCTACGAGCAGTACTTC.

The rearrangement links TRBV29-1 to TRBJ1-4; D uncertain. V gave up 3 bases and J gave up 10 bases, with 24 bases separating them. The CDR3 runs 16 residues. Looked up from germline, CDR1 is SQVTM and CDR2 is ANQGSEA. CDR3 sequence reads: CSVEESRSQVVGKLFF. The CDR3 region has the DNA TGCAGCGTTGAGGAGAGTAGGAGCCAAGTTGTAGGAAAACTGTTTTTT.

V and J are TRBV27 and TRBJ1-5, with unresolved D. Looked up from germline, CDR1 is MNHEY and CDR2 is SMNVEV (reference sequence). CDR3 length: 19 residues. The germline V and J ends were trimmed by 8 bases and 1 base, with 27 bases remaining between them. This CDR3 reads CASGRLVRPVGDSNQPQHF. As DNA, the CDR3 is TGTGCCAGCGGCCGACTAGTCCGCCCAGTCGGAGACAGCAATCAGCCCCAGCATTTT.

The chain couples TRBV9 to TRBJ2-3; 10 positions match TRBD1. The junction had 6 bases not matched to a gene; V was cut back by 0 bases and J by 8 bases. CDR1 SGDLS and CDR2 YYNGEE come from the germline V gene. The CDR3 is 15 residues long. CDR3 loop: CASSVEGQGSGTQYF. The CDR3 DNA follows: TGTGCCAGCAGCGTAGAGGGACAGGGGAGCGGTACGCAGTATTTT.

V usage is TRBV7-2 and J usage is TRBJ2-3; TRBD2 agrees at 7 bases. Germline CDR1 reads SGHTA; CDR2 reads FQGNSA. V lost 5 bases and J lost 8; bases outside the gene matches: 16. This CDR3 has 16 amino acids. CDR3 residues: CASSTATSAPAGTQYF. For the CDR3, the DNA is TGTGCCAGCAGCACGGCCACTAGCGCCCCCGCCGGTACGCAGTATTTT.

This clone is a singleton in its sample. At the DNA level, this CDR3 is encoded by other sequences in the same sample as well. V and J are TRBV7-9 and TRBJ2-7; perhaps TRBD1 as D (6 bases). The CDR3 contains 15 residues. V lost 1 base and J lost 3, with 13 bases in between. Germline CDR1 and CDR2: SEHNR and FQNEAQ (reference sequence). The chain's CDR3 is CASSLGQGNVYEQYF. The DNA of the CDR3 is TGTGCCAGCAGCTTAGGGCAGGGGAACGTCTACGAGCAGTACTTC.

This clone has more than one count but fewer than ten. This chain connects TRBV15 to TRBJ2-1; D perhaps matches TRBD2 (5 bases). CDR1 and CDR2 (germline): LNHNV, YYDKDF (reference sequence). Deletions cut 1 base from V and 10 bases from J, with 11 bases between. There are 13 residues in the CDR3. This CDR3 is CATSRAAGREQFF. Here the CDR3 DNA reads TGTGCCACCAGCAGAGCGGCGGGCAGGGAGCAGTTCTTC.

The gene calls are TRBV12-2 and TRBJ1-1; the D segment call TRBD1 is taken from the table without a DNA check. TRBV12-2 is described as a pseudogene. This CDR3 is built from 18 residues. The CDR3 bases are TGTGCAAGTCGCTTACCCAGGACAATCAGGGTGCGTGACACTGAAGCTTTCTTT. Translating it yields CASRLPRTIRVRDTEAFF.

J is TRBJ2-7 and V is TRBV28, with TRBD2 matching 11 bases. V dropped 5 bases and J dropped 6; count of bases not matched to a gene: 12. Germline-derived CDR1 and CDR2 are MDHEN and SYDVKM. The CDR3 is made up of 16 amino acids. CDR3 residues: CASSPGTSGLRGEQYF. In nucleotides, the CDR3 is TGTGCCAGCAGTCCTGGGACTAGCGGACTCCGGGGCGAGCAGTACTTC.

V usage is TRBV5-1 and J usage is TRBJ1-3; 10 bases match TRBD1. V gave up 1 base and J gave up 2 bases; unmatched junction bases: 3. The CDR3 runs 16 residues. Germline V gene data show CDR1 as SGHRS and CDR2 as YFSETQ. The CDR3 protein is CASSLQGQGTGNTIYF. CDR3 in DNA: TGCGCCAGCAGCTTGCAGGGACAGGGGACTGGAAACACCATATATTTT.